The subject of this entry is one TCR beta chain. The data stem from a study of blood T cell repertoires in COVID-19. The wider study: Samples came from the United States, Italy and Spain, spanning acute and convalescent COVID-19.

Germline CDR1 MNHEY, CDR2 SVGAGI. The CDR3 sequence is 13 residues long. Trimming stripped 6 bases from V and 3 bases from J, with 11 bases between. Per the authors' pipeline: Using reference gene primer amplification, nucleated cell counts were estimated. Repertoires were generated with immunoSEQ multiplex PCR, while TCRdb's copy carries only in-frame clones and drops some. V, J and clone size derive from that table, while D and trimming were established from the DNA sequence. The table shows 170,000 or so clones, with about 87% occurring only once. The source material was peripheral blood. This sequence joins TRBV6-5 and TRBJ1-2; a possible D gene is TRBD1 (6 bases). The TCR was taken from a young woman who had recovered from COVID-19. The CDR3 region has the DNA TGTGCCAGCAGGAGGGACACCGACTATGGCTACACCTTC. It translates to CASRRDTDYGYTF.